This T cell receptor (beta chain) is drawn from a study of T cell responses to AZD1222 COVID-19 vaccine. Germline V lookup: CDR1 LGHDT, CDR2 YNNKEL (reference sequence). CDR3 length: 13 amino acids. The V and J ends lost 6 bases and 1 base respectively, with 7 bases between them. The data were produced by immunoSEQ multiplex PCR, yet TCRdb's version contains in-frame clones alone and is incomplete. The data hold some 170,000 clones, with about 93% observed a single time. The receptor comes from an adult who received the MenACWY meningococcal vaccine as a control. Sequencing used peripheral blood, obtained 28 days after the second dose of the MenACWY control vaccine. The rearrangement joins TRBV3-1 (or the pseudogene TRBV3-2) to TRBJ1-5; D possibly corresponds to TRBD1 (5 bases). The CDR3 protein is CASRQGSNQPQHF. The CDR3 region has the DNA TGTGCCAGCAGGCAGGGAAGCAATCAGCCCCAGCATTTT.